The 11 T cell receptor beta chains reported below all come from one sample, sequenced in a study of shared clonotypes between healthy human individuals. Naive CD8 cells, CD45RO-negative and positively selected for CCR7, excluded terminally differentiated effector memory CD45RA+ cells. Method: immunoSEQ multiplex PCR; TCRdb's copy keeps in-frame clones and lacks some. The table records about 800,000 clones, about 96% of them present only once. The specimen was naive CD8+ T cells sorted from blood. Receptor source: a man between 25 and 39 years old in good health.

The chain carries TRBV5-3 and TRBJ2-7; TRBD2 aligns across 10 bases. TRBV5-3 is annotated as an ORF whose role is uncertain. V trimming: 2 bases; J trimming: 7 bases; junction bases outside the gene matches: 9. CDR3 length equals 15 residues. CDR3 loop: CARSFQREGQGEQYF. The CDR3 DNA reads as TGTGCCAGAAGCTTCCAGCGGGAGGGCCAGGGAGAGCAGTACTTC.

The rearrangement joins TRBV7-9 to TRBJ1-2; the D is unclear. This CDR3 comprises 11 residues. CDR1 and CDR2 (germline): SEHNR, FQNEAQ (reference sequence). The ends were cut back, 5 bases at V and 8 bases at J, with 9 bases in the middle. CDR3 nucleotide sequence: TGTGCCAGCAGCAACAAATTGGGCTACACCTTC. Encoded protein: CASSNKLGYTF.

The chain joins TRBV28 to TRBJ2-5; D uncertain. The end of the DNA fits TRBJ2-7 better, so the J call may be wrong. This CDR3 has 13 residues. The germline CDR1 and CDR2 sequences are MDHEN and SYDVKM. The DNA of the CDR3 is TGTGCCAGCCGGAGCAGCGCAGCCTACGAGCAGTACTTC. It codes for CASRSSAAYEQYF.

The chain has TRBV19 and TRBJ2-1, with 11 positions matching TRBD2. Unmatched junction bases numbered 6, after V lost 6 bases and J lost 2 bases. This CDR3 is 16 amino acids long. Germline loops: CDR1 LNHDA, CDR2 SQIVND (reference sequence). The CDR3 sequence: CASSLGTSGAYNEQFF. CDR3 sequence (DNA): TGTGCCAGTAGCCTAGGGACTAGCGGCGCCTACAATGAGCAGTTCTTC.

This chain uses TRBV28 with TRBJ2-7; 7 positions match TRBD1. The CDR3 length is 14 residues. The germline V gene encodes CDR1 MDHEN and CDR2 SYDVKM. The V gene end was trimmed by 2 bases and the J gene end by 7 bases; junction bases not matched to a gene: 8. The CDR3 sequence is CASSLPQTGNEQYF. CDR3 coding DNA: TGTGCCAGCAGTTTACCCCAGACAGGGAATGAGCAGTACTTC.

Here the CDR3 reads CASKPSGWRELFF. CDR3 DNA sequence: TGTGCCAGCAAGCCCTCAGGTTGGAGGGAACTGTTTTTT. This sequence joins TRBV27 and TRBJ1-4; D ambiguous. Germline-derived CDR1 and CDR2 are MNHEY and SMNVEV (reference sequence). V lost 7 bases to trimming and J lost 12 bases, with 18 bases between them. The CDR3 contains 13 residues.

The V and J genes are TRBV4-2 and TRBJ2-7, with a possible D match to TRBD2 (7 bases). This CDR3 comprises 16 residues. The germline CDR1 and CDR2 sequences are LGHNA and YNFKEQ. Trimming stripped 6 bases from V and 0 bases from J, with 18 bases between. The CDR3: CASRMGGGSSSYEQYF. In nucleotides, the CDR3 is TGTGCCAGCAGGATGGGGGGCGGGAGTAGCTCCTACGAGCAGTACTTC.

The chain recombines TRBV28 with TRBJ2-7; 15 nucleotides match TRBD2. V was pared by 4 bases and J by 2 bases, with 3 bases of the junction left unmatched. The CDR3 sequence is 16 residues long. The germline CDR1 and CDR2 sequences are MDHEN and SYDVKM. The CDR3 coding sequence is TGTGCCAGCAGTTCGGGACTAGCGGGAGGTACCTACGAGCAGTACTTC. Translated, it gives CASSSGLAGGTYEQYF. Supplemented by reference TRBV28 and TRBJ2-7, the full variable domain reads DVKVTQSSRYLVKRTGEKVFLECVQDMDHENMFWYRQDPGLGLRLIYFSYDVKMKEKGDIPEGYSVSREKKERFSLILESASTNQTSMYLCASSSGLAGGTYEQYFGPGTRLTVT.

The chain employs TRBV29-1 and TRBJ2-1, with a weak D call TRBD2 (5 bases). Germline V gene sequence: CDR1 SQVTM, CDR2 ANQGSEA. V was shortened by 7 bases and J by 9 bases, with 16 bases between the two germline ends. The CDR3 covers 12 residues. CDR3 bases: TGCAGCGCCGAACGGGGTTCGGGTGAGCAGTTCTTC. Amino acids: CSAERGSGEQFF.

The rearrangement joins TRBV7-9 to TRBJ1-2, with D maybe TRBD1 (6 bases). V was clipped by 8 bases and J by 1 base, with 17 bases between them. The germline gives CDR1 SEHNR, CDR2 FQNEAQ (reference sequence). This CDR3 is 15 amino acids long. CDR3 protein: CASCDSGAGNYGYTF. The CDR3 DNA reads TGTGCCAGCTGTGACTCGGGGGCCGGTAACTATGGCTACACCTTC. Looking up the rest from reference TRBV7-9 and TRBJ1-2 gives the full variable domain: DTGVSQNPRHKITKRGQNVTFRCDPISEHNRLYWYRQTLGQGPEFLTYFQNEAQLEKSRLLSDRFSAERPKGSFSTLEIQRTEQGDSAMYLCASCDSGAGNYGYTFGSGTRLTVV.

This chain joins TRBV11-2 and TRBJ1-4; D is possibly TRBD1 (5 bases). The CDR3 covers 16 residues. V was clipped by 6 bases and J by 2 bases, with 16 bases between them. CDR1 and CDR2 from the germline V gene are SGHAT and FQNNGV. The DNA for the CDR3 is TGTGCCAGCAGTTCGATTACAGGCGGTACTAATGAAAAACTGTTTTTT. Translating gives CASSSITGGTNEKLFF. The full variable domain, its missing parts supplied by reference TRBV11-2 and TRBJ1-4, is EAGVAQSPRYKIIEKRQSVAFWCNPISGHATLYWYQQILGQGPKLLIQFQNNGVVDDSQLPKDRFSAERLKGVDSTLKIQPAKLEDSAVYLCASSSITGGTNEKLFFGSGTQLSVL.